This T cell receptor beta chain stems from a study of T cells in Graves' hyperthyroidism and ophthalmopathy. General observations from the study: The model foresaw ophthalmopathy a median around 6 months prior to onset. Most thyroid clonotypes expanded above 0.001 were also detected in blood.

Stable hyperthyroidism: no ophthalmopathy progression over 18 months of follow-up. V was pared by 5 bases and J by 3 bases, with 13 bases between. Germline V gene sequence: CDR1 DFQATT, CDR2 SNEGSKA (reference sequence). This CDR3 comprises 13 residues. This clonotype was counted at least ten times. What it binds is not known. Amplification of TCR beta CDR3 regions was performed using RNA transcripts as template. First-round RT-PCR targeting the TCR CDR3 was performed with the HTBI primer set. TCRdb itself ran the multiplex PCR reads through MiXCR, one entry per CDR3 protein. The data hold hundreds of thousands of distinct CDR3 sequences, with 38% observed a single time.

This sequence originates from a man in his late teens or twenties with Graves' hyperthyroidism. V and J are TRBV20-1 and TRBJ1-1; no clear D. The sequenced sample consisted of blood. The CDR3 bases are TGCAGTGCTTATGACCCCCCGGACACTGAAGCTTTCTTT. Its protein is CSAYDPPDTEAFF.